Each of the 27 T cell receptor beta chains below was sequenced from the same sample in a study of blood T cell repertoires in COVID-19 (dated by TCRdb to the early 2020s). Library prep was done by the immunoSEQ multiplex PCR assay. Imported from immuneACCESS, the table was reduced by TCRdb to in-frame sequences with V and J called. These copies leave out some clones; in studies compared against another copy, an unresolved V gene accounts for under half, and the cause of the remainder is not known. The sample profile shows about 110,000 clones; 81% of them were found once. The ten largest clones add up to 1.5% to 1.8% of the sample. The sample taken for sequencing was peripheral blood. The receptors shown here come from a man aged 50 to 59 with acute or convalescent COVID-19.

The V call is TRBV2, the J call TRBJ1-1, with TRBD1 as a possible D gene (6 bases). The V end lost 11 bases, the J end lost 2 bases, and 15 bases lay between the germline ends. The length of the CDR3 is 13 residues. Germline CDR1 reads SNHLY; CDR2 reads FYNNEI. The CDR3: CAVRGQTNTEAFF. Here the CDR3 DNA reads TGTGCCGTCCGAGGACAGACAAACACTGAAGCTTTCTTT.

V is TRBV14 and J is TRBJ2-1, with a possible D match to TRBD1 (6 bases). Germline assignment: CDR1 SGHDN and CDR2 FVKESK. This CDR3 has 15 amino acids. V dropped 4 bases and J dropped 9 bases, with 19 bases sitting between them. CDR3 residues: CASSPPGTPRGEQFF. CDR3 sequence (DNA): TGTGCCAGCAGCCCCCCCGGGACACCGAGGGGTGAGCAGTTCTTC.

This clone has more than one count but fewer than ten. V is TRBV28 and J is TRBJ2-7; 8 bases map to TRBD2. The V gene end was trimmed by 5 bases and the J gene end by 3 bases; junction bases not matched to a gene: 6. CDR1 and CDR2 (germline): MDHEN, SYDVKM. The CDR3 is 14 amino acids. The CDR3 region has the DNA TGTGCCAGCAGTCCCGGGCTAGCGGGCTACGAGCAGTACGTC. Translation gives CASSPGLAGYEQYV.

This chain links TRBV9 with TRBJ2-3; the match to TRBD2 covers 10 bases. CDR3 length: 17 amino acids. Looked up from germline, CDR1 is SGDLS and CDR2 is YYNGEE. V trimming: 1 base; J trimming: 4 bases; junction bases outside the gene matches: 9. This CDR3 is CASSVNIAGGSSDTQYF. CDR3 coding DNA: TGTGCCAGCAGCGTAAATATAGCGGGGGGAAGTTCAGATACGCAGTATTTT.

The gene calls are TRBV5-4 and TRBJ2-1; no clear D gene. Per germline, CDR1 SGHNT and CDR2 YYREEE (reference sequence). The V gene lost 1 base and the J gene lost 5 bases, with 10 bases spanning the gap. CDR3 length equals 14 residues. CDR3 in DNA: TGTGCCAGCAGCTTGAGTCGAAGCAACAATGAGCAGTTCTTC. Amino acid sequence: CASSLSRSNNEQFF.

This chain connects TRBV5-1 to TRBJ2-2; 15 bases fit TRBD2. CDR1 and CDR2 from the germline V gene are SGHRS and YFSETQ. The CDR3 extends over 19 amino acids. Trimming removed 3 bases from V and 0 bases from J; junction bases left unmatched: 6. The CDR3 sequence: CASSSYGLAGGPNTGELFF. The CDR3 DNA reads as TGCGCCAGCAGCTCGTACGGACTAGCGGGGGGGCCGAACACCGGGGAGCTGTTTTTT.

This sequence joins TRBV5-4 and TRBJ2-1, with TRBD2 matching over 7 bases. Germline V gene data show CDR1 as SGHNT and CDR2 as YYREEE (reference sequence). The CDR3 sequence is 15 residues long. V lost 1 base and J lost 0; bases outside the gene matches: 1. The CDR3 DNA sequence: TGTGCCAGCAGCTTGCCGGGGGGCTCCTACAATGAGCAGTTCTTC. Protein sequence: CASSLPGGSYNEQFF.

The chain recombines TRBV9 with TRBJ1-6, with D perhaps TRBD1 (5 bases). Trimming removed 3 bases at V and 0 bases at J, with 10 bases between. The CDR3 spans 16 residues. Germline CDR1 SGDLS, CDR2 YYNGEE. CDR3 sequence (DNA): TGTGCCAGCAGCGGTACAGGAAGCTCCTATAATTCACCCCTCCACTTT. It encodes CASSGTGSSYNSPLHF.

V is TRBV5-1 and J is TRBJ2-3; D is ambiguous. With 0 bases removed from V and 4 bases from J, the gap between germline ends came to 9 bases. The CDR3 sequence is 14 residues long. The V gene's germline CDR1 is SGHRS and CDR2 YFSETQ. The CDR3 nucleotides read TGCGCCAGCAGCTTGGCCAGGTTGCCAGATACGCAGTATTTT. Translating it yields CASSLARLPDTQYF.

The rearrangement links TRBV3-1 (or the pseudogene TRBV3-2) to TRBJ2-7, with TRBD2 as a possible D gene (6 bases). CDR1 LGHDT and CDR2 YNNKEL come from the germline V gene (reference sequence). Trimming removed 5 bases at V and 5 bases at J, with 19 bases between. The CDR3 is made up of 15 amino acids. The CDR3 loop reads CASSFHGTDGDEQYF. As DNA, the CDR3 is TGTGCCAGCAGCTTTCACGGGACTGACGGAGACGAGCAGTACTTC.

The V call is TRBV7-3, the J call TRBJ1-2; 8 nucleotides align to TRBD1. Germline V gene lookup returns CDR1 SGHTA and CDR2 FQGTGA. This CDR3 contains 13 residues. V gave up 4 bases and J gave up 7 bases; unmatched junction bases: 5. The chain's CDR3 is CASSYGQGSGYTF. The CDR3 DNA follows: TGTGCCAGCAGCTACGGACAGGGATCTGGCTACACCTTC.

This sequence joins TRBV28 and TRBJ1-5, with 9 bases lining up with TRBD1. V lost 5 bases to trimming and J lost 5 bases; unmatched junction nucleotides: 10. The CDR3 is 16 residues long. The V gene's germline CDR1 is MDHEN and CDR2 SYDVKM. Written as DNA, the CDR3 is TGTGCCAGCAGTCCGTTAGGGACAGGGTACGATCAGCCCCAGCATTTT. It specifies CASSPLGTGYDQPQHF.

CDR3 nucleotide sequence: TGCGCCAGCAGCCAAGATCGAGTGGAGATATACGAGCAGTACTTC. The encoded protein is CASSQDRVEIYEQYF. The genes are TRBV4-1 and TRBJ2-7; D remains unclear. Trimming shortened V by 0 bases and J by 4 bases, and 13 bases separated the two germline ends. The CDR3 length is 15 residues. The germline CDR1 and CDR2 sequences are MGHRA and YSYEKL.

This chain joins TRBV10-2 and TRBJ2-3; 8 bases match TRBD2. V lost 3 bases to trimming and J lost 5 bases; unmatched junction nucleotides: 4. From germline, CDR1 is WSHSY and CDR2 SAAADI. The CDR3 contains 14 residues. CDR3 DNA sequence: TGCGCCAGCAGTGATGGTAGCGGGGTAGATACGCAGTATTTT. Its translation is CASSDGSGVDTQYF.

The chain has TRBV5-4 and TRBJ2-5; D gene unclear. Trimming cost V 1 base and J 3 bases, with 7 bases left between them. This CDR3 contains 13 residues. CDR1 is SGHNT, CDR2 YYREEE, per germline (reference sequence). Here the CDR3 reads CASSLSQEETQYF. The CDR3 bases are TGTGCCAGCAGCTTGAGCCAGGAAGAGACCCAGTACTTC.

CDR3 sequence (DNA): TGCGCCAGCAGCTTGGGGGCGGGCGGTGAAAAACTGTTTTTT. Its translation is CASSLGAGGEKLFF. The gene calls are TRBV5-1 and TRBJ1-4; D gene uncertain. Trimming removed 0 bases at V and 7 bases at J, with 10 bases between. Germline CDR1 is SGHRS and CDR2 is YFSETQ. The CDR3 has 14 residues.

The chain recombines TRBV28 with TRBJ1-1; 12 bases align to TRBD1. The ends lost 5 bases at V and 0 bases at J; junction bases unmatched: 7. This CDR3 region has 17 residues. Per the germline V gene, CDR1 is MDHEN and CDR2 is SYDVKM. CDR3 sequence: CASSPWDRGRMNTEAFF. The CDR3 nucleotides are TGTGCCAGCAGTCCTTGGGACAGGGGGCGGATGAACACTGAAGCTTTCTTT.

This clone has more than one count but fewer than ten. The chain joins TRBV5-1 to TRBJ2-3; 7 bases fit TRBD1. Germline CDR1 reads SGHRS; CDR2 reads YFSETQ. The V and J ends lost 0 bases and 3 bases, in that order; junction bases with no gene match: 4. CDR3 size: 15 residues. DNA of the CDR3: TGCGCCAGCAGCTTGGGACAGGGAGAGACAGATACGCAGTATTTT. Translation gives CASSLGQGETDTQYF. Based on the CDR3 plus reference TRBV5-1 and TRBJ2-3, the full variable domain is KAGVTQTPRYLIKTRGQQVTLSCSPISGHRSVSWYQQTPGQGLQFLFEYFSETQRNKGNFPGRFSGRQFSNSRSEMNVSTLELGDSALYLCASSLGQGETDTQYFGPGTRLTVL.

This sequence joins TRBV7-2 and TRBJ2-3, with D tentatively TRBD2 (5 bases). The germline gives CDR1 SGHTA, CDR2 FQGNSA. V was cut by 2 bases and J by 4 bases, with 16 bases left in between. The CDR3 is 16 residues long. The CDR3, as DNA: TGTGCCAGCAGCTTAAGTTCTAGCCAGGTGGCAGATACGCAGTATTTT. It encodes CASSLSSSQVADTQYF.

This sequence joins TRBV5-6 and TRBJ1-2, with no clear D. V dropped 1 base and J dropped 8 bases, with 15 bases sitting between them. The CDR3 is 14 amino acids. Germline CDR1 reads SGHDT; CDR2 reads YYEEEE. The CDR3 region is CASSLSGSGIGYTF. CDR3 sequence (DNA): TGTGCCAGCAGCTTGTCCGGGTCGGGGATCGGCTACACCTTC.

The V and J genes are TRBV4-1 and TRBJ2-5; TRBD2 agrees at 14 bases. There are 18 residues in the CDR3. Losses at the gene ends were 4 bases for V and 1 base for J; bases not matched to a gene: 8. Germline CDR1 is MGHRA and CDR2 is YSYEKL. The CDR3 bases are TGCGCCAGCAGCCTCTCGGGACTAGCGGGGGAAATCCAAGAGACCCAGTACTTC. Amino acids: CASSLSGLAGEIQETQYF.

The chain employs TRBV18 and TRBJ1-4; no clear D gene. The CDR3 is 14 residues long. V dropped 0 bases and J dropped 8 bases, with 10 bases sitting between them. Germline CDR1 and CDR2: KGHSH and LQKENI. CDR3 sequence (DNA): TGTGCCAGCTCACCACCAGGGAGGGAAGAAAAACTGTTTTTT. As protein: CASSPPGREEKLFF.

The chain links TRBV2 to TRBJ2-7, with 8 bases identical to TRBD1. Germline V CDR1 and CDR2: SNHLY, FYNNEI. This CDR3 comprises 18 residues. V was pared by 2 bases and J by 4 bases, with 16 bases of the junction left unmatched. The CDR3 spells CASSESRRIGTGAYEQYF. CDR3 DNA sequence: TGTGCCAGCAGTGAATCAAGGAGGATTGGGACAGGAGCTTACGAGCAGTACTTC.

The chain links TRBV9 to TRBJ2-3; 8 bases are shared with TRBD2. J was trimmed by 1 base and V by 0 bases; bases with no gene match: 1. Germline loops: CDR1 SGDLS, CDR2 YYNGEE. This CDR3 contains 15 residues. CDR3: CASSVAGGRTDTQYF. In nucleotides, the CDR3 is TGTGCCAGCAGCGTAGCGGGGGGGCGCACAGATACGCAGTATTTT.

The gene calls are TRBV28 and TRBJ2-2; 7 bases agree with TRBD2. CDR1 and CDR2 (germline): MDHEN, SYDVKM. The CDR3 is 15 residues long. With 5 bases clipped from V and 5 bases from J, the junction kept 8 bases outside the gene matches. The CDR3 nucleotides read TGTGCCAGCAGTCTCCTCACAGCGGGGACCGGGGAGCTGTTTTTT. This gives the protein CASSLLTAGTGELFF.

The V gene is TRBV9, the J gene TRBJ2-2, with a possible D match to TRBD1 (5 bases). V lost 0 bases and J lost 4, with 10 bases in between. Germline V gene lookup returns CDR1 SGDLS and CDR2 YYNGEE. This CDR3 is built from 15 residues. CDR3 sequence reads: CASSVDGASTGELFF. CDR3 nucleotide sequence: TGTGCCAGCAGCGTAGATGGGGCGAGCACCGGGGAGCTGTTTTTT.

The chain is built from TRBV28 and TRBJ1-3, with TRBD1 as a possible D gene (5 bases). The CDR3 loop spans 14 amino acids. CDR1 and CDR2 from the germline V gene are MDHEN and SYDVKM. The V end lost 3 bases, the J end lost 4 bases, and 10 bases lay between the germline ends. For the CDR3, the DNA is TGTGCCAGCAGTTTTAGGGGATCGGGAAACACCATATATTTT. Translating it yields CASSFRGSGNTIYF.